One sample yielded the 2 T cell receptor beta chains listed below, sequenced in a study of T-cell memory formation after mild COVID-19. TCRdb fed the 5' RACE reads into MiXCR, producing one record per CDR3 protein. The table records roughly 100,000 distinct CDR3 sequences, approximately 15% of them present only once. Sequencing was done on a sample of PBMCs or a T cell subset sorted from them (not recorded which). These receptors were taken from an adult woman who had mild COVID-19 (a few samples of this study predate the infection). Cell type and time point are not known.

J is TRBJ2-7 and V is TRBV20-1; no clear D gene. Per germline, CDR1 DFQATT and CDR2 SNEGSKA (reference sequence). Trimming stripped 1 base from V and 3 bases from J, with 10 bases between. This CDR3 is 13 amino acids long. The CDR3 reads CSARVGWGYEQYF. The CDR3 region has the DNA TGCAGTGCTAGAGTGGGATGGGGCTACGAGCAGTACTTC.

This clonotype came up a few times. The V and J genes are TRBV6-6 and TRBJ1-2; 7 nucleotides align to TRBD1. The germline gives CDR1 MNHNY, CDR2 SVGAGI (reference sequence). The CDR3 is 16 residues long. V was pared by 2 bases and J by 4 bases, with 10 bases of the junction left unmatched. CDR3 DNA sequence: TGTGCCAGCAGTTACCCCTCAGGGGGGGGGTTCTATGGCTACACCTTC. It yields the protein CASSYPSGGGFYGYTF.